Listed below are T cell receptor beta chains from one sample, sequenced in a study of PD-1 blockade in classical Hodgkin lymphoma. Measured with immunoSEQ multiplex PCR; TCRdb has only the in-frame clones, and not every one. The table lists roughly 70,000 clones, 93% of them singletons, with roughly 2.6% in the top ten. The sample comprised peripheral blood mononuclear cells (PBMCs). These receptors all come from a human donor with classical Hodgkin lymphoma. CDR3s include the opening cysteine and the closing phenylalanine or tryptophan. The D gene is left open where the match is weak. For some rows the clone size is stated as once, few or many, or as a class when expanded; others skip it.

clone size	J gene	V gene	D gene	CDR3 protein	CDR3 DNA
.	TRBJ1-2	TRBV14	TRBD1	CASSQETTGVDYGYTF	TGTGCCAGCAGCCAAGAAACGACAGGGGTCGACTATGGCTACACCTTC
.	TRBJ2-2	TRBV7-9	.	CASSSPRRDTGELFF	TGTGCCAGCAGCTCTCCCCGGCGGGACACCGGGGAGCTGTTTTTT
.	TRBJ2-3	TRBV2	TRBD2	CASSDWPLAGDTDTQYF	TGTGCCAGCAGTGATTGGCCCCTAGCGGGAGACACAGATACGCAGTATTTT
once	TRBJ1-3	TRBV2	.	CASTLGLSGNTIYF	TGTGCCAGCACCTTGGGCCTCTCTGGAAACACCATATATTTT
.	TRBJ1-5	TRBV27	.	CASRGSSNQPQHF	TGTGCCAGCAGGGGGTCGAGCAATCAGCCCCAGCATTTT
.	TRBJ1-1	TRBV10-1	.	CASSQSSTEAFF	TGCGCCAGCAGTCAGTCATCCACTGAAGCTTTCTTT
.	TRBJ2-7	TRBV7-8	.	CASSFSRDTSQYYEQYF	TGTGCCAGCAGCTTTAGCCGGGACACCAGCCAATACTACGAGCAGTACTTC
.	TRBJ1-3	TRBV28	TRBD1	CASGRPGTGGNRGSGNTIYF	TGTGCCAGCGGGAGACCCGGGACAGGGGGTAATAGGGGCTCTGGAAACACCATATATTTT
.	TRBJ1-1	TRBV5-1	TRBD1	CASSFPGQGVPWTEAFF	TGCGCCAGCAGCTTCCCGGGACAGGGAGTCCCTTGGACTGAAGCTTTCTTT
.	TRBJ1-3	TRBV5-1	.	CASSLRVRAPDSGNTIYF	TGCGCCAGCAGCTTGAGAGTCCGGGCTCCGGACTCTGGAAACACCATATATTTT
.	TRBJ1-1	TRBV5-1	.	CASRNNLPGDSEAFF	TGCGCCAGCAGGAACAACCTTCCAGGGGATAGTGAAGCTTTCTTT
.	TRBJ2-5	TRBV29-1	TRBD1	CSVDRGIETQYF	TGCAGCGTAGACAGGGGAATAGAGACCCAGTACTTC
.	TRBJ2-3	TRBV7-2	TRBD1	CASSWGDRGREADTQYF	TGTGCCAGCAGCTGGGGAGACAGGGGGAGGGAGGCAGATACGCAGTATTTT
few	TRBJ1-2	TRBV6-5	TRBD1	CASSYSPGQRGYGYTF	TGTGCCAGCAGTTACTCCCCGGGACAGAGGGGCTATGGCTACACCTTC
.	TRBJ1-5	TRBV28	.	CASSLLFSLTLNRPYSNQPQHF	TGTGCCAGCAGTTTACTTTTTTCTCTAACCCTCAACAGGCCATATAGCAATCAGCCCCAGCATTTT
.	TRBJ2-7	TRBV29-1	.	CSVEDSGSAYEQYF	TGCAGCGTTGAAGATTCTGGCAGTGCCTACGAGCAGTACTTC
.	TRBJ2-1	TRBV28	.	CASRRSYNEQFF	TGTGCCAGCAGGCGCTCCTACAATGAGCAGTTCTTC
.	TRBJ2-1	TRBV18	TRBD1	CASSPPRDSPTEQFF	TGTGCCAGCTCACCACCGAGGGACAGTCCAACTGAGCAGTTCTTC
.	TRBJ1-1	TRBV11-2	.	CASSFLEAHTEAFF	TGTGCCAGCAGCTTTTTAGAAGCTCACACTGAAGCTTTCTTT
.	TRBJ1-2	TRBV9	.	CASSLGGAGLNYGYTF	TGTGCCAGCAGCCTCGGAGGGGCAGGGTTAAACTATGGCTACACCTTC
.	TRBJ2-5	TRBV5-8	.	CASRWSGAGETQYF	TGTGCCAGCAGGTGGTCAGGGGCAGGAGAGACCCAGTACTTC
once	TRBJ2-3	TRBV30	.	CAWRGADTQYF	TGTGCCTGGAGGGGGGCAGATACGCAGTATTTT
once	TRBJ2-1	TRBV14	.	CASSTGNKQFF	TGTGCCAGCAGTACCGGGAACAAGCAGTTCTTC
.	TRBJ1-1	TRBV10-3	TRBD1	CATHRGRVEAFF	TGTGCCACCCACAGGGGGCGAGTTGAAGCTTTCTTT
once	TRBJ1-1	TRBV11-3	TRBD1	CASSRQTGEGEAFF	TGTGCCAGCAGCCGTCAGACAGGGGAAGGTGAAGCTTTCTTT
.	TRBJ1-1	TRBV6-1	.	CASRIPGNTEAFF	TGTGCCAGCAGAATCCCAGGGAACACTGAAGCTTTCTTT
once	TRBJ1-2	TRBV29-1	.	CSVGGEEGYTF	TGCAGCGTTGGGGGGGAGGAGGGCTACACCTTC
.	TRBJ1-2	TRBV6-6	TRBD1	CASSYLDRGNYGYTF	TGTGCCAGCAGTTACTTGGACAGGGGAAATTATGGCTACACCTTC
.	TRBJ2-3	TRBV6-5	.	CASSRGGKTDTQYF	TGTGCCAGCAGCCGCGGCGGGAAGACAGATACGCAGTATTTT
.	TRBJ1-5	TRBV15	.	CATSRERDQPQHF	TGTGCCACCAGCAGAGAGAGGGATCAGCCCCAGCATTTT
.	TRBJ2-5	TRBV5-1	TRBD2	CASSFSPTAGGLETQYF	TGCGCCAGCAGCTTTTCCCCCACAGCGGGGGGTCTTGAGACCCAGTACTTC
.	TRBJ1-1	TRBV19	.	CASRSTGQGWAHTEAFF	TGTGCCAGTAGGTCCACGGGGCAGGGGTGGGCTCACACTGAAGCTTTCTTT
.	TRBJ1-1	TRBV11-2	.	CASSLRYEAFF	TGTGCCAGCAGCTTAAGATATGAAGCTTTCTTT
.	TRBJ1-2	TRBV4-3	TRBD1	CASSQDDRVGGYTF	TGCGCCAGCAGCCAAGATGACAGGGTGGGCGGCTACACCTTC
.	TRBJ1-2	TRBV28	.	CASTSLGAEGYGYTF	TGTGCCAGCACCTCCCTTGGGGCAGAAGGCTATGGCTACACCTTC
.	TRBJ2-1	TRBV28	.	CASSQGYNEQFF	TGTGCCAGCAGTCAGGGTTACAATGAGCAGTTCTTC
.	TRBJ1-3	TRBV5-1	TRBD1	CASSPGTERGNTIYF	TGCGCCAGCAGCCCCGGGACAGAACGTGGAAACACCATATATTTT
once	TRBJ2-1	TRBV15	TRBD2	CATSRVGSGAYNEQFF	TGTGCCACCAGCAGAGTAGGGAGCGGGGCCTACAATGAGCAGTTCTTC
.	TRBJ1-1	TRBV7-9	.	CASSPDSLEAFF	TGTGCCAGCAGCCCGGACTCTCTTGAAGCTTTCTTT
.	TRBJ1-5	TRBV19	.	CASSIRGTLGNQPQHF	TGTGCCAGTAGTATCAGGGGCACGTTGGGCAATCAGCCCCAGCATTTT
.	TRBJ2-1	TRBV18	TRBD2	CASSPSGGNSLGEQFF	TGTGCCAGCTCACCATCGGGAGGCAATTCACTCGGTGAGCAGTTCTTC
once	TRBJ1-1	TRBV2	TRBD1	CASSGQGAFNTEAFF	TGTGCCAGCAGCGGGCAGGGGGCGTTCAACACTGAAGCTTTCTTT
.	TRBJ1-3	TRBV7-9	TRBD1	CASSSGQGLGNTIYF	TGTGCCAGCAGCTCGGGACAGGGGCTCGGAAACACCATATATTTT
.	TRBJ2-1	TRBV5-4	.	CASSSVRAGDNEQFF	TGTGCCAGCAGCTCGGTTCGGGCCGGTGACAATGAGCAGTTCTTC
.	TRBJ2-5	TRBV4-3	TRBD1	CASSQQKGQFETQYF	TGCGCCAGCAGCCAACAAAAGGGACAGTTCGAGACCCAGTACTTC
.	TRBJ1-1	TRBV28	TRBD1	CASTMTGAIQDAFF	TGTGCCAGCACCATGACAGGGGCCATCCAGGACGCTTTCTTT
.	TRBJ1-1	TRBV21-1	.	CASSKFGDLNTEAFF	TGTGCCAGCAGCAAATTTGGCGACTTGAACACTGAAGCTTTCTTT
.	TRBJ2-3	TRBV28	.	CASSLNPPPTTDTQYF	TGTGCCAGCAGTCTAAACCCACCCCCTACGACAGATACGCAGTATTTT
.	TRBJ2-3	TRBV5-4	.	CASSLYGRGTDTQYF	TGTGCCAGCAGCTTGTACGGACGTGGCACAGATACGCAGTATTTT
.	TRBJ2-1	TRBV19	.	CASSRTGSSYNEQFF	TGTGCCAGTAGCCGAACAGGGAGCTCCTACAATGAGCAGTTCTTC
.	TRBJ2-7	TRBV10-1	.	CASSKGDIRYEQYF	TGCGCCAGCAGTAAGGGGGACATAAGGTACGAGCAGTACTTC
.	TRBJ1-5	TRBV27	.	CASSPDTYSNQPQHF	TGTGCCAGCAGTCCCGACACCTATAGCAATCAGCCCCAGCATTTT
.	TRBJ1-5	TRBV15	.	CATSRDGRGGQPQHF	TGTGCCACCAGCAGAGATGGAAGGGGCGGTCAGCCCCAGCATTTT
.	TRBJ1-1	TRBV5-6	.	CASSSGFHTEAFF	TGTGCCAGCAGCTCAGGGTTCCACACTGAAGCTTTCTTT
.	TRBJ2-1	TRBV9	.	CASSLRAGQVSDEQFF	TGTGCCAGCAGCCTCAGAGCGGGACAGGTTTCCGATGAGCAGTTCTTC